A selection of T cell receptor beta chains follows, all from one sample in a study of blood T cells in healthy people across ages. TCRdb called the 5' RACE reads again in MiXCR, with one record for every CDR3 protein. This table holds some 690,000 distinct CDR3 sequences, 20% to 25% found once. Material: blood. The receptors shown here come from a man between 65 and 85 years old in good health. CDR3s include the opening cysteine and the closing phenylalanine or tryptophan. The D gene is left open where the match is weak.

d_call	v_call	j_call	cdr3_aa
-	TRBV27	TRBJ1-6	CASHPGPTFNSPLHF
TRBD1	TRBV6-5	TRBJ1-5	CAGSPTGVQPQHF
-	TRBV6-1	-	CASSDRPTGVYEQYF
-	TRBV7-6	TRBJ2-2	CASSLRTGWTGELFF
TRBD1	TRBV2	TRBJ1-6	CASSEQGANSPLHF
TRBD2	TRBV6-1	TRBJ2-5	CASRGAFGLAGVHQETQYF
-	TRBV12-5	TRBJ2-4	CASGLLPLAKNIQYF
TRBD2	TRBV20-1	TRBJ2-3	CSARSSGGPRTDTQYF
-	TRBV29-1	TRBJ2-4	CSVEDLDSILAKNIQYF
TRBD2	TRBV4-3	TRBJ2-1	CASSQELAGWHEQFF
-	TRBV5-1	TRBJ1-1	CASSLAGESDTEAFF
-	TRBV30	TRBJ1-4	CAWSVRSELFF
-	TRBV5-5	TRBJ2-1	CASSFYHGLGGAISYSEQFF
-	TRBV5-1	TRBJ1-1	CASSPRDTKTEAFF
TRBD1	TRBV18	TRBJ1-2	CASSMATSGTGTYGYTF
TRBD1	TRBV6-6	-	CASSDTGVVPYEQYF
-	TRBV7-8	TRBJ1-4	CASSAGISTNEKLFF
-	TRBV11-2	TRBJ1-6	CASSLLRNSPLHF
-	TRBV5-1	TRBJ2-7	CASSFHGDEQYF
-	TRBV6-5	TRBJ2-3	CASSTAGSTDTQYF
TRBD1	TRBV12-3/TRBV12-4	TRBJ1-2	CASSSRGTDYGYTF
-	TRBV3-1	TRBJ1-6	CASSQDRQPSYNSPLHF
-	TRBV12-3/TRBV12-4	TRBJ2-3	CASSFVDLNTDTQYF